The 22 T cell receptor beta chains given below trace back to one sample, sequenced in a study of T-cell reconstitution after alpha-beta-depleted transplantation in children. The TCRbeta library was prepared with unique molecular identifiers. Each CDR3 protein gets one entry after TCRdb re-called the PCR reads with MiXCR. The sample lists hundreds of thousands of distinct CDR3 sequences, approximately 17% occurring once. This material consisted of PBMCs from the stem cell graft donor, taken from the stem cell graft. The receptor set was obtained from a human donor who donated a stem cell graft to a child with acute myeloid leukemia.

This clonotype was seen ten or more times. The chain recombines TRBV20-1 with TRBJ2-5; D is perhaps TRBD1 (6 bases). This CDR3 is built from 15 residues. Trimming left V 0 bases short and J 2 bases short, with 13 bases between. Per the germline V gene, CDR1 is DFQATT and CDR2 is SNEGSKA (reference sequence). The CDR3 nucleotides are TGCAGTGCTAGAGAGGTACAGGGTGGTCAAGAGACCCAGTACTTC. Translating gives CSAREVQGGQETQYF.

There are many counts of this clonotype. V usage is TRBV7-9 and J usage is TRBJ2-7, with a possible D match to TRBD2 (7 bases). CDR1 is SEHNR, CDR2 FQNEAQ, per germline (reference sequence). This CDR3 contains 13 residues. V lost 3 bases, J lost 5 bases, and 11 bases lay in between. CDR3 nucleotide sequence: TGTGCCAGCAGCTTGCGGGGGCCGGACGAGCAGTACGTC. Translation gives CASSLRGPDEQYV.

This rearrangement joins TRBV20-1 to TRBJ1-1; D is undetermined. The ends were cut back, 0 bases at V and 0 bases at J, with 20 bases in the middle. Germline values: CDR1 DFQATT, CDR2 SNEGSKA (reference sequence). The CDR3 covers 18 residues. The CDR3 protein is CSARDIGLQSPMNTEAFF. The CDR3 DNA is TGCAGTGCTAGAGATATCGGCCTTCAATCCCCAATGAACACTGAAGCTTTCTTT.

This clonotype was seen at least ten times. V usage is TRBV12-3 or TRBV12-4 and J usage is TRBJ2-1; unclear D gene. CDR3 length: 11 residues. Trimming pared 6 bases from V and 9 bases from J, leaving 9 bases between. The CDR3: CASSPAVEQFF. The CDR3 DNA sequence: TGTGCCAGCAGCCCAGCCGTTGAGCAGTTCTTC.

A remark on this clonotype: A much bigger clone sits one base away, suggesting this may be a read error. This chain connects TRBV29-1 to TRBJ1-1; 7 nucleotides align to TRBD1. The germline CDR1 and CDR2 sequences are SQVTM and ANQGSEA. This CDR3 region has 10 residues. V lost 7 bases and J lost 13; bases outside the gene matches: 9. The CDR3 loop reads CSGSTGNVFF. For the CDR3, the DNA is TGCAGCGGCTCGACAGGGAACGTTTTCTTT.

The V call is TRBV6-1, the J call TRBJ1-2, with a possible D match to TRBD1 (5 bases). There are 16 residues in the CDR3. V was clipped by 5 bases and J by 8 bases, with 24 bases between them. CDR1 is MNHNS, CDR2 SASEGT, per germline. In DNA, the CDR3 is TGTGCCAGCAGTAGGACCCCGGGCTCTCGGGGCTACGGCTACACCTTC. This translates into CASSRTPGSRGYGYTF.

The CDR3 DNA sequence: TGTGCCAGCAGCTTAGAGACTAGCGGGGGGGAAGCCTACAATGAGCAGTTCTTC. This encodes CASSLETSGGEAYNEQFF. The chain carries TRBV11-2 and TRBJ2-1, with 14 nucleotides matching TRBD2. Trimming at V came to 0 bases and at J to 2 bases, leaving 3 bases not matched to a gene. Germline V gene lookup returns CDR1 SGHAT and CDR2 FQNNGV. The CDR3 contains 18 residues.

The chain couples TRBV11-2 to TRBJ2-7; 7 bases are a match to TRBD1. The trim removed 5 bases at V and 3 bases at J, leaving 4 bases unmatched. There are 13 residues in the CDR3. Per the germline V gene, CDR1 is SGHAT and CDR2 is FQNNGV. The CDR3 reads CASSLRTGYEQYV. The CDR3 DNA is TGTGCCAGCAGCCTGAGGACAGGCTACGAGCAGTACGTC.

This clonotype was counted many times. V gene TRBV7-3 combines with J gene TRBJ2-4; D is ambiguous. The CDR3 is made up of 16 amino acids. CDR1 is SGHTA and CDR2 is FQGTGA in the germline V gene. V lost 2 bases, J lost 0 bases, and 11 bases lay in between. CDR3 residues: CASSLGQTAAKNIQYF. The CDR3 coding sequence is TGTGCCAGCAGCTTAGGCCAGACGGCAGCCAAAAACATTCAGTACTTC.

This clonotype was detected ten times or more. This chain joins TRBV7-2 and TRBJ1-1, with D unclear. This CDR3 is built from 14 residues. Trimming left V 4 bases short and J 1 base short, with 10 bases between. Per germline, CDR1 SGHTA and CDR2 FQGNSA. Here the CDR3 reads CASSSRVSNTEAFF. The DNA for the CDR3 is TGTGCCAGCAGCTCGAGGGTTTCGAACACTGAAGCTTTCTTT. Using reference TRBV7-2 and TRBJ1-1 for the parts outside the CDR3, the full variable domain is GAGVSQSPSNKVTEKGKDVELRCDPISGHTALYWYRQSLGQGLEFLIYFQGNSAPDKSGLPSDRFSAERTGGSVSTLTIQRTQQEDSAVYLCASSSRVSNTEAFFGQGTRLTVV.

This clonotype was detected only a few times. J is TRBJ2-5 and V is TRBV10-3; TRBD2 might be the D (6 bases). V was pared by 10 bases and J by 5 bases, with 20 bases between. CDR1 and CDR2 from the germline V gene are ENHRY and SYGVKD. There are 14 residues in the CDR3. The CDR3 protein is CATQAPGLGETQYF. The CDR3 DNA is TGTGCCACCCAAGCTCCGGGACTGGGGGAGACCCAGTACTTC.

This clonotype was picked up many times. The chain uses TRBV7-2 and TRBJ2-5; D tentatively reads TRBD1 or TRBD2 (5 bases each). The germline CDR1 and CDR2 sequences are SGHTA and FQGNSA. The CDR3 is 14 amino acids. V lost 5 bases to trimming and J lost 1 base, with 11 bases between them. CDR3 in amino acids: CASSLGTLQETQYF. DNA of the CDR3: TGTGCCAGCAGCCTAGGGACCCTCCAAGAGACCCAGTACTTC.

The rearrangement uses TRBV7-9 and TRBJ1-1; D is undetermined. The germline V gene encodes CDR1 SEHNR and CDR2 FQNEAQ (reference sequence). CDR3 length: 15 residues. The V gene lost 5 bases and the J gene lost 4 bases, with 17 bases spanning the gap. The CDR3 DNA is TGTGCCAGCAGCCCGACGGAGAGAAGGGTCACTGAAGCTTTCTTT. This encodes CASSPTERRVTEAFF.

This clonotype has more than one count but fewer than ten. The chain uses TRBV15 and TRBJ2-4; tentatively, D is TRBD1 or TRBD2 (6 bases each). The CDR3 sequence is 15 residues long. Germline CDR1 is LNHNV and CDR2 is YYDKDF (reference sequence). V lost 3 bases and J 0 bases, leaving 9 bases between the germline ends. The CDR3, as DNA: TGTGCCACCAGCAGCGAGGGGGGAGCCAAAAACATTCAGTACTTC. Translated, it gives CATSSEGGAKNIQYF.

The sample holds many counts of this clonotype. The CDR3 protein is CSVDGGGTDTQYF. CDR3 bases: TGCAGCGTTGACGGGGGGGGCACAGATACGCAGTATTTT. The genes are TRBV29-1 and TRBJ2-3; 8 bases match TRBD2. CDR1 SQVTM and CDR2 ANQGSEA come from the germline V gene. The length of the CDR3 is 13 residues. V lost 3 bases to trimming and J lost 1 base; unmatched junction nucleotides: 0.

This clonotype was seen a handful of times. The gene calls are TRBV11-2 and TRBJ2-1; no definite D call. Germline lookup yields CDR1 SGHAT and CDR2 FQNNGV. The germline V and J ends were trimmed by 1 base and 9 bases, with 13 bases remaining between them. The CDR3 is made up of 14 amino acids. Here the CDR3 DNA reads TGTGCCAGCAGCTTAGGTTCTGTAACGAGTGAGCAGTTCTTC. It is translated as CASSLGSVTSEQFF.

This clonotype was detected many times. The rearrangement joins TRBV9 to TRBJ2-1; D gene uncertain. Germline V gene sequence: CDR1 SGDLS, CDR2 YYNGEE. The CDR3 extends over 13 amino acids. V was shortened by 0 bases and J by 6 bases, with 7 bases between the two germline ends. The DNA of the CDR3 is TGTGCCAGCAGCGTAGGCTTCCCCAATGAGCAGTTCTTC. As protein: CASSVGFPNEQFF.

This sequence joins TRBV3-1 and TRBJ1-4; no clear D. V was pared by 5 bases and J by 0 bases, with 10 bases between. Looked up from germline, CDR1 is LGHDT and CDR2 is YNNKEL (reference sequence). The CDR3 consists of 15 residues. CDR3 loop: CASSVMPATNEKLFF. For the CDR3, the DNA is TGTGCCAGCAGCGTCATGCCTGCAACTAATGAAAAACTGTTTTTT. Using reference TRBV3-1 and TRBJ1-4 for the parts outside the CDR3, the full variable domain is DTAVSQTPKYLVTQMGNDKSIKCEQNLGHDTMYWYKQDSKKFLKIMFSYNNKELIINETVPNRFSPKSPDKAHLNLHINSLELGDSAVYFCASSVMPATNEKLFFGSGTQLSVL.

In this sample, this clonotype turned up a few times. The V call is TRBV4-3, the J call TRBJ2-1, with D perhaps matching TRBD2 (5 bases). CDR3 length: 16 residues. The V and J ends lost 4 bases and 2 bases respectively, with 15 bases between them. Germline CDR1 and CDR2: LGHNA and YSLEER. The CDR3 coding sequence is TGCGCCAGCAGCCGGTGGCGTGACGGGGCCTACAATGAGCAGTTCTTC. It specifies CASSRWRDGAYNEQFF.

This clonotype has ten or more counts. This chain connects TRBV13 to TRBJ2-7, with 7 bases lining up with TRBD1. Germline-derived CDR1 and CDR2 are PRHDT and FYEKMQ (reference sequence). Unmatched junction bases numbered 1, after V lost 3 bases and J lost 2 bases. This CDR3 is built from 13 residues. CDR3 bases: TGTGCCAGCAGCTTGGGACAGACCTACGAGCAGTACTTC. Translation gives CASSLGQTYEQYF. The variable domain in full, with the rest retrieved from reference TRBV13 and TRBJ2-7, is AAGVIQSPRHLIKEKRETATLKCYPIPRHDTVYWYQQGPGQDPQFLISFYEKMQSDKGSIPDRFSAQQFSDYHSELNMSSLELGDSALYFCASSLGQTYEQYFGPGTRLTVT.

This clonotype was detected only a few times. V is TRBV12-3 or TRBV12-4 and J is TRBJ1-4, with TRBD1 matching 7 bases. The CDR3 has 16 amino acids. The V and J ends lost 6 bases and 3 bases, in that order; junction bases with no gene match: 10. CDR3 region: CASSSRGLGSNEKLFF. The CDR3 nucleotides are TGTGCCAGCAGCTCGAGGGGGCTCGGATCTAATGAAAAACTGTTTTTT.

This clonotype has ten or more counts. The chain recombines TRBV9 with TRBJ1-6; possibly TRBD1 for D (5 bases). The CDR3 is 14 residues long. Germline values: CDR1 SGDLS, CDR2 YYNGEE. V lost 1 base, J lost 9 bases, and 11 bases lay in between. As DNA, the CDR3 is TGTGCCAGCAGCGTATCAGGGTCCGGTTCACCCCTCCACTTT. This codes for CASSVSGSGSPLHF.